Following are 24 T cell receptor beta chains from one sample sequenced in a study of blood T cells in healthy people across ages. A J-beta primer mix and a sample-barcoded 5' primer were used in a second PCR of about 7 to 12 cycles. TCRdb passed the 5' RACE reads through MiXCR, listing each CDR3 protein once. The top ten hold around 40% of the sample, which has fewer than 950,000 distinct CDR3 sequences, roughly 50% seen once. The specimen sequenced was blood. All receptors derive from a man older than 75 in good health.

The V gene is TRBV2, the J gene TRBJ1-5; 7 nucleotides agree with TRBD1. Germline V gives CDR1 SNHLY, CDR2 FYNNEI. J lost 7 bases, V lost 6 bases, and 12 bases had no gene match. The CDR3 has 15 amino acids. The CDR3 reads CASSVRRDSEQPQHF. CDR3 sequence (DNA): TGTGCCAGCAGCGTACGCAGGGACAGCGAGCAGCCCCAGCATTTT.

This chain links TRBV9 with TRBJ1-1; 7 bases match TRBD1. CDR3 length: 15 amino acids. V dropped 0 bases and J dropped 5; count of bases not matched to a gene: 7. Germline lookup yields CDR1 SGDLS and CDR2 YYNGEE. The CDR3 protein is CASSVEGNRGTEAFF. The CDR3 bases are TGTGCCAGCAGCGTAGAAGGGAACAGGGGAACTGAAGCTTTCTTT.

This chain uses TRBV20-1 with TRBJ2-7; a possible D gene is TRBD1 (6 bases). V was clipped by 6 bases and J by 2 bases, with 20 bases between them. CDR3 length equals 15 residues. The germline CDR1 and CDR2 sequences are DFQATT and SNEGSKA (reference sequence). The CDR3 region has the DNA TGCAGTGCCAGGGCGGCAGGGACAAGTCCCTACGAGCAGTACTTC. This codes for CSARAAGTSPYEQYF.

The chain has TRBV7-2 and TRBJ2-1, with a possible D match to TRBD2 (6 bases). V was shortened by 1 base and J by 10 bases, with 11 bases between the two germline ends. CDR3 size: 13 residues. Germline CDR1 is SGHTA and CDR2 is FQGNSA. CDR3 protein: CASSLGPGDEQFF. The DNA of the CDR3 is TGTGCCAGCAGCTTAGGTCCGGGAGACGAGCAGTTCTTC.

For the CDR3, the DNA is TGCAGTGCTTGGGGGGACAGGCCCACGGGTTACGAGCAGTTCTTC. As protein: CSAWGDRPTGYEQFF. The chain carries TRBV20-1 and TRBJ2-1; TRBD1 matches at 8 bases. The trim removed 5 bases at V and 10 bases at J, leaving 16 bases unmatched. Per the germline V gene, CDR1 is DFQATT and CDR2 is SNEGSKA (reference sequence). This CDR3 comprises 15 residues.

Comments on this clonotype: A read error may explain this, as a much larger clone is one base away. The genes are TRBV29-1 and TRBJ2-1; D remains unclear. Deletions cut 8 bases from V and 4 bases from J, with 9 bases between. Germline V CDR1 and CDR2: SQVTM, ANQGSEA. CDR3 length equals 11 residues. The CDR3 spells CSLLEYNEQFF. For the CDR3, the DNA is TGCAGCTTATTGGAGTACAATGAGCAGTTCTTC.

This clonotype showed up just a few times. CDR3 sequence reads: CASSFRQVTDTQYF. The CDR3 region has the DNA TGTGCCAGCAGCTTTCGACAGGTCACAGATACGCAGTATTTT. The rearrangement links TRBV6-5 to TRBJ2-3; tentative D call: TRBD1 (6 bases). The germline V gene encodes CDR1 MNHEY and CDR2 SVGAGI. The CDR3 is 14 amino acids. Trimming removed 6 bases at V and 2 bases at J, with 12 bases between.

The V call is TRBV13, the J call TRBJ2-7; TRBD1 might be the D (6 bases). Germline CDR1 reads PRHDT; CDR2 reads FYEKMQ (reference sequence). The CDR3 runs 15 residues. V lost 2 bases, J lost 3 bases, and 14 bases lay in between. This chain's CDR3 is CASSLLDRRRYEQYF. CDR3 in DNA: TGTGCCAGCAGCTTACTCGACAGGCGTCGCTACGAGCAGTACTTC.

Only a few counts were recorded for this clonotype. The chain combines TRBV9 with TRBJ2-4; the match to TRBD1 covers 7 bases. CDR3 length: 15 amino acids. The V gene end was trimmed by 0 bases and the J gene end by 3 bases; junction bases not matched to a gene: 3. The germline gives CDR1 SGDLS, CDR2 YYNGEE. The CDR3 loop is CASSVGWDSKNIQYF. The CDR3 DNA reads TGTGCCAGCAGCGTAGGATGGGACAGCAAAAACATTCAGTACTTC.

CDR3 coding DNA: TGCGCCAGCAGCCTGCCCATGACAGGGTCGGCCGGGGAGCTGTTTTTT. Translation gives CASSLPMTGSAGELFF. The J gene is TRBJ2-2, the V gene TRBV5-1; 7 bases match TRBD1. This CDR3 spans 16 amino acids. CDR1 and CDR2 (germline): SGHRS, YFSETQ. V trimming: 4 bases; J trimming: 6 bases; junction bases outside the gene matches: 12.

The CDR3 sequence: CASSRLGAWGYTF. The CDR3 coding sequence is TGTGCCAGCAGCCGTCTGGGGGCGTGGGGCTACACCTTC. J is TRBJ1-2 and V is TRBV28; perhaps TRBD1 as D (6 bases). V lost 6 bases, J lost 8 bases, and 16 bases lay in between. CDR1 and CDR2 (germline): MDHEN, SYDVKM. The CDR3 covers 13 residues.

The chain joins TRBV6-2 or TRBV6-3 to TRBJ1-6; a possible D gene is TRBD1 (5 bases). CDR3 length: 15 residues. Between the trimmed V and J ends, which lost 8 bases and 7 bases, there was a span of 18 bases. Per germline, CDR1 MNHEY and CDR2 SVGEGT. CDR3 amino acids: CASAYAGTDNSPLHF. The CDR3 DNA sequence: TGTGCCAGCGCCTACGCCGGGACGGACAATTCACCCCTCCACTTT.

CDR3 coding DNA: TGCAGCGCCTCTGGGGGGACACACAACACTGAAGCTTTCTTT. Translated, it gives CSASGGTHNTEAFF. The chain links TRBV29-1 to TRBJ1-1, with D maybe TRBD1 (6 bases). Germline CDR1 reads SQVTM; CDR2 reads ANQGSEA. This CDR3 is built from 14 residues. V was trimmed by 7 bases and J by 2 bases, leaving 17 bases between them.

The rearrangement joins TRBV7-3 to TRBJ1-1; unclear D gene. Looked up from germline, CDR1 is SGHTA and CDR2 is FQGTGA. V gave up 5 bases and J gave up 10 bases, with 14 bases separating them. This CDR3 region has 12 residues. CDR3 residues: CASSMDGVRAFF. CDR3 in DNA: TGTGCCAGCAGCATGGACGGCGTCCGAGCTTTCTTT.

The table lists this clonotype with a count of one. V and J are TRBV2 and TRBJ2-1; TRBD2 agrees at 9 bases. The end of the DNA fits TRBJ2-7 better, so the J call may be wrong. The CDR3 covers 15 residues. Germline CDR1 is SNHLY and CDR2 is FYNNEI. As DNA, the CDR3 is TGTGCCAGCAGTGATTGGCTAGCGGGATCTAGTGAGCAGTACTTC. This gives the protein CASSDWLAGSSEQYF.

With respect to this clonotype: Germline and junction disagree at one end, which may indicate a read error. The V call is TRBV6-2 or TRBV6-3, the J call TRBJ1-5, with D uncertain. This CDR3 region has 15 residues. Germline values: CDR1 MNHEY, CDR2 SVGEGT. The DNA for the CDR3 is TGTGCCAGCAGTTACGGGGTAGGCTCGAATCAGCCCCGGCATTTT. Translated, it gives CASSYGVGSNQPRHF.

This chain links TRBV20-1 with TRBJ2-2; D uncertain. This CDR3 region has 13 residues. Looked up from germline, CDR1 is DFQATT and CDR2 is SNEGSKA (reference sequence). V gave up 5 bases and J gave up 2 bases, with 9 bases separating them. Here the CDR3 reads CSASGSNTGELFF. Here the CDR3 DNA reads TGCAGTGCTTCCGGGTCTAACACCGGGGAGCTGTTTTTT.

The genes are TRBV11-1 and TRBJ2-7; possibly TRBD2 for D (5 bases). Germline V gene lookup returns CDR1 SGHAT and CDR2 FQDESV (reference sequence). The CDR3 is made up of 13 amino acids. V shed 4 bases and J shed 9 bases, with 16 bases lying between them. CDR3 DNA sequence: TGTGCCAGCAGCTCCCGACACCGCCGGGGGCAGTACTTC. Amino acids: CASSSRHRRGQYF.

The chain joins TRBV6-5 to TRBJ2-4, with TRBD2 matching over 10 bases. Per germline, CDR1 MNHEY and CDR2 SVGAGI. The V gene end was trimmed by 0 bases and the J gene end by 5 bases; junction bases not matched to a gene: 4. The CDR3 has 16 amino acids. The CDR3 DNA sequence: TGTGCCAGCAGTTACTCTCTAGCGGGAGAACAAAACATTCAGTACTTC. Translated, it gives CASSYSLAGEQNIQYF.

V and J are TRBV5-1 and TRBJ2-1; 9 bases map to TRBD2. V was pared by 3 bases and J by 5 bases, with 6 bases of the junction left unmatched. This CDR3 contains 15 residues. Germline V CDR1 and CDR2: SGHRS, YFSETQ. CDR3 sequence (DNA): TGCGCCAGCAGCTGGGTTAGCGGGAGCCACAATGAGCAGTTCTTC. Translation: CASSWVSGSHNEQFF. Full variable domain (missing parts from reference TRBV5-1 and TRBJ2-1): KAGVTQTPRYLIKTRGQQVTLSCSPISGHRSVSWYQQTPGQGLQFLFEYFSETQRNKGNFPGRFSGRQFSNSRSEMNVSTLELGDSALYLCASSWVSGSHNEQFFGPGTRLTVL.

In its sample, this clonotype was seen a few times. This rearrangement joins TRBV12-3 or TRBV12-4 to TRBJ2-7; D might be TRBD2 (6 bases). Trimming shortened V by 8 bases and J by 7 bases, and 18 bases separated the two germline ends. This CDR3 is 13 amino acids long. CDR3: CASGTAAAGEQYF. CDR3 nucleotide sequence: TGTGCCAGCGGAACTGCAGCGGCGGGGGAGCAGTACTTC.

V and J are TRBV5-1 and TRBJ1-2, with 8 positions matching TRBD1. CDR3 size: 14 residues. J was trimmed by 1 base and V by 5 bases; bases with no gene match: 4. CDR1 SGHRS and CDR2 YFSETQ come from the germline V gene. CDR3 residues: CASRGDRFNYGYTF. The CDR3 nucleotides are TGCGCCAGCAGGGGGGACAGGTTTAACTATGGCTACACCTTC.

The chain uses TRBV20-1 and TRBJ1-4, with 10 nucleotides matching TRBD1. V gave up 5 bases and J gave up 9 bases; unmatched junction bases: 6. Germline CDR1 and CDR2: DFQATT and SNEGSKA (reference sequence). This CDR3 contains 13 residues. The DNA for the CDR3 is TGCAGTGCTCGGACAGGGGGAGGGCAAAAACTGTTTTTT. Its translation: CSARTGGGQKLFF.

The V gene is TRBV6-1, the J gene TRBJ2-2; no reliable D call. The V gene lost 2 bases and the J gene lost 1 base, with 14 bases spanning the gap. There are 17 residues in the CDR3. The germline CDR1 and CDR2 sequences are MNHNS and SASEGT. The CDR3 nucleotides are TGTGCCAGCAGTGAAAGACCGCTCGTGGGGAACACCGGGGAGCTGTTTTTT. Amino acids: CASSERPLVGNTGELFF.